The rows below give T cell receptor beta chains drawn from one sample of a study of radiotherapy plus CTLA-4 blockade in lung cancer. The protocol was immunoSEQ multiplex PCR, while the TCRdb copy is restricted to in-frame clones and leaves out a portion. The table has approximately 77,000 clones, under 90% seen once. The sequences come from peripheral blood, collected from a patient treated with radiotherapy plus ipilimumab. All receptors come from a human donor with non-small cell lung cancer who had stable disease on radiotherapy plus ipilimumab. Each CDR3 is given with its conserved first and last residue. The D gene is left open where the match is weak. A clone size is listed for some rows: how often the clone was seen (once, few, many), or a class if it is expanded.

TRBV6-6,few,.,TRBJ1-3,CASSYEGISGNTIYF,TGTGCCAGCAGTTATGAAGGGATCTCTGGAAACACCATATATTTT
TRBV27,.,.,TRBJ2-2,CASSLLGQPTGELFF,TGTGCCAGCAGTTTATTGGGCCAGCCTACCGGGGAGCTGTTTTTT
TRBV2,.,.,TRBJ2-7,CASSTIAELSYEQYF,TGTGCCAGCAGTACAATAGCAGAACTCTCCTACGAGCAGTACTTC
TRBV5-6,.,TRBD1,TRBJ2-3,CASSPDRGPGDTQYF,TGTGCCAGCAGCCCGGACAGGGGGCCTGGAGATACGCAGTATTTT
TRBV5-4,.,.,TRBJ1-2,CASSSPAEHYGYTF,TGTGCCAGCAGCTCCCCTGCGGAGCACTATGGCTACACCTTC
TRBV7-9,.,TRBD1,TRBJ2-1,CASSPSGGQGVNEQFF,TGTGCCAGCAGCCCCAGTGGGGGACAGGGGGTAAATGAGCAGTTCTTC
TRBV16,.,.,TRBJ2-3,CASGGQTTDTQYF,TGTGCCAGCGGGGGGCAGACCACAGATACGCAGTATTTT
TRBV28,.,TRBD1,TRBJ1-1,CASSLGRGHAEAFF,TGTGCCAGCAGTTTGGGCAGGGGGCACGCTGAAGCTTTCTTT
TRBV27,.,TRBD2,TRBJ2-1,CASSSPLGTSGSDNEQFF,TGTGCCAGCAGTTCCCCCCTTGGAACTAGCGGGAGCGACAATGAGCAGTTCTTC
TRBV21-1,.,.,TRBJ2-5,CASRYPGQGNETQYF,TGTGCCAGCAGGTACCCGGGACAGGGCAACGAGACCCAGTACTTC
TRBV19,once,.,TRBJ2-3,CASKFHSTDTQYF,TGTGCCAGCAAATTCCATAGCACAGATACGCAGTATTTT
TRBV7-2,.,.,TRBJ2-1,CASSLGLYNEQFF,TGTGCCAGCAGCCTTGGACTTTACAATGAGCAGTTCTTC
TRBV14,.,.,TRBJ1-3,CASSHPHGLAGNTIYF,TGTGCCAGCAGCCACCCTCACGGATTAGCTGGAAACACCATATATTTT
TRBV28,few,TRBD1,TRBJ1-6,CASSVDRGRGSPLHF,TGTGCCAGCAGTGTGGATAGGGGGCGCGGGTCACCCCTCCACTTT
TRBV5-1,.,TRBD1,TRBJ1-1,CASSSGTGVNTEAFF,TGCGCCAGCAGCTCTGGGACAGGAGTGAACACTGAAGCTTTCTTT
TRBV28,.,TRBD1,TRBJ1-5,CASSLRGTGVNQPQHF,TGTGCCAGCAGTTTAAGGGGGACAGGGGTCAATCAGCCCCAGCATTTT
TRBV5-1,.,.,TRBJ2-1,CASSTTRNEQFF,TGCGCCAGCAGCACCACACGCAATGAGCAGTTCTTC
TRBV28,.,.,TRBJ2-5,CASSLPGGVKTQYF,TGTGCCAGCAGTTTGCCGGGGGGCGTAAAGACCCAGTACTTC
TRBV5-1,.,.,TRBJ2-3,CASRIEADTQYF,TGCGCCAGCCGAATTGAAGCAGATACGCAGTATTTT
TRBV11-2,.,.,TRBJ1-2,CASSSSRARTYGYTF,TGTGCCAGCAGCTCTAGTAGGGCGAGGACCTATGGCTACACCTTC
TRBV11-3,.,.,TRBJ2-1,CASSPPGRSYNEQFF,TGTGCCAGCAGCCCACCGGGACGCTCCTACAATGAGCAGTTCTTC
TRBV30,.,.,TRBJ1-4,CAWSRLSNEKLFF,TGTGCCTGGAGCCGTCTGTCTAATGAAAAACTGTTTTTT
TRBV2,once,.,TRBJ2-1,CAINSIRFLNEQFF,TGTGCCATCAACTCGATCAGGTTCCTCAATGAGCAGTTCTTC
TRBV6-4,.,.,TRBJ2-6,CASKEEGSGANVLTF,TGTGCCAGCAAAGAAGAGGGGTCCGGGGCCAACGTCCTGACTTTC
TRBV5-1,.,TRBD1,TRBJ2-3,CASSLYTGGTDTQYF,TGCGCCAGCAGCTTGTATACAGGGGGCACAGATACGCAGTATTTT
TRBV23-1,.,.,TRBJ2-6,CASSPHRGRHPHSGANVLTF,TGCGCCAGCAGTCCTCATCGGGGCAGACACCCTCACTCTGGGGCCAACGTCCTGACTTTC
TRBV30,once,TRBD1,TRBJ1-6,CAWDRAKSPLHF,TGTGCCTGGGACAGGGCGAAATCACCCCTCCACTTT
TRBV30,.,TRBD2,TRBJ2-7,CAWSHRGLGLAGVRGLEQYF,TGTGCCTGGAGCCACCGCGGCCTAGGGCTAGCGGGAGTTCGGGGGCTCGAGCAGTACTTC
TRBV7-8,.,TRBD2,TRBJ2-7,CASSLGSASGGLEQYF,TGTGCCAGCAGCTTGGGCTCGGCTAGCGGGGGGTTGGAGCAGTACTTC